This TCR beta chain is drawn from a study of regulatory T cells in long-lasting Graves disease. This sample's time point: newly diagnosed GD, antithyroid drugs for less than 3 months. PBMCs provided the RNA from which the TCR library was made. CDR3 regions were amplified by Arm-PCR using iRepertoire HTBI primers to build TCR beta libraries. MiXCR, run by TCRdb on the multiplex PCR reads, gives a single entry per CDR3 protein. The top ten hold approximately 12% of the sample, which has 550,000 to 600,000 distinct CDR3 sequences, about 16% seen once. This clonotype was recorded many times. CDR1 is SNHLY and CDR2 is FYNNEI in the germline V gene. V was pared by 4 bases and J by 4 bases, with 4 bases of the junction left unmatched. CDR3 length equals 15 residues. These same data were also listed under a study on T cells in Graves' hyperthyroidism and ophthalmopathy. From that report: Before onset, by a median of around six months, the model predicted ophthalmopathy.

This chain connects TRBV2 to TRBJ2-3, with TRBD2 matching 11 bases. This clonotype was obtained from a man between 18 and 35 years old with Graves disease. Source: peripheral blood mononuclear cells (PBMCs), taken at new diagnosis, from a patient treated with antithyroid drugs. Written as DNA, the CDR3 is TGTGCCAGCAGTGTTACTAGCGGGAGTTCAGATACGCAGTATTTT. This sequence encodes CASSVTSGSSDTQYF.